This TCR beta chain was retrieved from a study of cytomegalovirus exposure and HLA in healthy donors. The PCR was carried out with 60 Vbeta primers and 13 Jbeta primers. The data were produced by immunoSEQ multiplex PCR, yet TCRdb's version contains in-frame clones alone and is incomplete. This sample has just over 60,000 clones, with 70% to 90% found just once. Germline V gene lookup returns CDR1 GTSNPN and CDR2 SVGIG (reference sequence). Unmatched junction bases numbered 16, after V lost 4 bases and J lost 7 bases. The CDR3 length is 15 residues. This chain links TRBV30 with TRBJ2-7; 7 bases align to TRBD2. The receptor was isolated from a man aged 18-30 years in good health and CMV-seronegative. The sequenced sample consisted of PBMCs. Here the CDR3 reads CAWTPAAKAGWEQYF. The CDR3 bases are TGTGCCTGGACCCCGGCAGCAAAAGCGGGGTGGGAGCAGTACTTC. The whole variable domain, filled in from reference TRBV30 and TRBJ2-7, reads SQTIHQWPATLVQPVGSPLSLECTVEGTSNPNLYWYRQAAGRGLQLLFYSVGIGQISSEVPQNLSASRPQDRQFILSSKKLLLSDSGFYLCAWTPAAKAGWEQYFGPGTRLTVT.